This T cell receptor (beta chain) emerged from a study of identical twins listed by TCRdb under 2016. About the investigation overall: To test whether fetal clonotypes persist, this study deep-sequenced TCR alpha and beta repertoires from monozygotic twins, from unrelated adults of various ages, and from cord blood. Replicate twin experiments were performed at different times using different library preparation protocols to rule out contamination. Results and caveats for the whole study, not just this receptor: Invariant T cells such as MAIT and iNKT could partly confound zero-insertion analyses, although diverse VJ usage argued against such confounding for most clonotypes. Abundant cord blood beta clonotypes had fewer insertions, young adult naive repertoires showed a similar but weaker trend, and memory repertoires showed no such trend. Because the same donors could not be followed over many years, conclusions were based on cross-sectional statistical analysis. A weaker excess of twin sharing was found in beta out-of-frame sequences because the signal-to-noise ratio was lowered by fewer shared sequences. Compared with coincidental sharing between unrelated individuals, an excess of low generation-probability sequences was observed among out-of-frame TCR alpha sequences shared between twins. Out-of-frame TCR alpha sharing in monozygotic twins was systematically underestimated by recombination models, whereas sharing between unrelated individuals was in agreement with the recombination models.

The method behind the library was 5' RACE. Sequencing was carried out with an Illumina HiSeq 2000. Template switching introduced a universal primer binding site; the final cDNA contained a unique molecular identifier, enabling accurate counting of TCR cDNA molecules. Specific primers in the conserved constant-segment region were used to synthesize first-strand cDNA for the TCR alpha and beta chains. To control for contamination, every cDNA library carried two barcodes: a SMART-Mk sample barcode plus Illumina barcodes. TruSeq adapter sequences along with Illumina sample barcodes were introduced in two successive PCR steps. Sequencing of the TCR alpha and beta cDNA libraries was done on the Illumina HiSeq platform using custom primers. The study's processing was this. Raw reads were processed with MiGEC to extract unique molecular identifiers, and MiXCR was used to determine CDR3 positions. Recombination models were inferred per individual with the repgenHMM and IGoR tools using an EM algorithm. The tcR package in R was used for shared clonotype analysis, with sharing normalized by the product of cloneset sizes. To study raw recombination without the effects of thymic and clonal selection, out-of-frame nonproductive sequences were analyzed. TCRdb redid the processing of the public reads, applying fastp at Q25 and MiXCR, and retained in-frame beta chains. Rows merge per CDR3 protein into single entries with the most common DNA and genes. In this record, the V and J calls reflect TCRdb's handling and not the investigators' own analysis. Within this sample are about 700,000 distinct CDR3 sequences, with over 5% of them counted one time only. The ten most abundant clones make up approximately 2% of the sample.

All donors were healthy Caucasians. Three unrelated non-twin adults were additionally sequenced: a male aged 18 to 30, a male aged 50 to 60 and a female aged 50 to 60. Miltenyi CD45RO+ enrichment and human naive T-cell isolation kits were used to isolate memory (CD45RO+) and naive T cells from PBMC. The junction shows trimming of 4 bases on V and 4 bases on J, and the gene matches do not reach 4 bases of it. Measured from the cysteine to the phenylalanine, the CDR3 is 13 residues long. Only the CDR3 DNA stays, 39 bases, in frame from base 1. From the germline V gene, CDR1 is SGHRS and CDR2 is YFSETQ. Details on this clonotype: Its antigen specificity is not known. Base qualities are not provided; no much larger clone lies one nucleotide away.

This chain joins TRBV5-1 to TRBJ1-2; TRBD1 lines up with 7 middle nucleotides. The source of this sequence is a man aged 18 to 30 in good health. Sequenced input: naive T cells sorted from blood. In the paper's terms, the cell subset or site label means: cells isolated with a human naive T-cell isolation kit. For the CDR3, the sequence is CASSQGQPYGYTF. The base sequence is TGCGCCAGCAGCCAGGGACAGCCCTATGGCTACACCTTC.